The 30 T cell receptor beta chains listed next were all sequenced from one sample in a study of T cell responses to AZD1222 COVID-19 vaccine. Libraries were prepared by immunoSEQ multiplex PCR; TCRdb keeps only in-frame clonotypes and omits some of them. Among some 200,000 clones listed, about 93% were seen once. Sequencing was performed on peripheral blood, taken on day 0 of MenACWY control vaccination. All receptors derive from an adult in good health.

The chain joins TRBV6-5 to TRBJ1-5; 7 bases agree with TRBD1. The germline CDR1 and CDR2 sequences are MNHEY and SVGAGI. The CDR3 has 14 residues. The junction had 4 bases not matched to a gene; V was cut back by 6 bases and J by 2 bases. The DNA of the CDR3 is TGTGCCAGCAGGCAAACAGGGGGCAATCAGCCCCAGCATTTT. Translation: CASRQTGGNQPQHF.

V gene TRBV2 combines with J gene TRBJ1-5, with D maybe TRBD1 (5 bases). Between the trimmed V and J ends, which lost 7 bases and 0 bases, there was a span of 16 bases. The CDR3 runs to 16 residues. CDR1 is SNHLY and CDR2 is FYNNEI in the germline V gene. Here the CDR3 reads CASKTEGTGSNQPQHF. For the CDR3, the DNA is TGTGCCAGCAAGACAGAGGGAACAGGTAGCAATCAGCCCCAGCATTTT.

J is TRBJ2-1 and V is TRBV4-1, with 10 bases fitting TRBD2. V lost 1 base, J lost 7 bases, and 4 bases stayed unmatched. Germline V gene lookup returns CDR1 MGHRA and CDR2 YSYEKL. This CDR3 has 15 residues. The CDR3 protein is CASSQGSGGRNEQFF. CDR3 in DNA: TGCGCCAGCAGCCAAGGTAGCGGGGGGCGTAATGAGCAGTTCTTC.

CDR3 loop: CASSTRMWTEAFF. Written as DNA, the CDR3 is TGTGCCAGCAGTACTCGGATGTGGACTGAAGCTTTCTTT. This rearrangement joins TRBV2 to TRBJ1-1, with D uncertain. Germline V gene sequence: CDR1 SNHLY, CDR2 FYNNEI. The CDR3 extends over 13 amino acids. With 5 bases removed from V and 5 bases from J, the gap between germline ends came to 12 bases.

V usage is TRBV30 and J usage is TRBJ1-4, with D hard to call. There are 11 residues in the CDR3. The germline V gene has CDR1 GTSNPN and CDR2 SVGIG (reference sequence). Trimming removed 1 base at V and 8 bases at J, with 5 bases between. CDR3 nucleotides: TGTGCCTGGAGTGAAAACGAAAAACTGTTTTTT. This codes for CAWSENEKLFF.

The chain is built from TRBV19 and TRBJ1-1, with 7 nucleotides matching TRBD1. The ends lost 8 bases at V and 4 bases at J; junction bases unmatched: 1. In germline, CDR1 is LNHDA, CDR2 SQIVND (reference sequence). The CDR3 contains 11 residues. Here the CDR3 reads CASAGGTEAFF. CDR3 in DNA: TGTGCCAGTGCAGGGGGCACTGAAGCTTTCTTT.

This clone was seen once. Here the CDR3 reads CASSTGYNEQFF. Written as DNA, the CDR3 is TGTGCCAGCAGTACAGGGTACAATGAGCAGTTCTTC. The chain recombines TRBV6-5 with TRBJ2-1; maybe TRBD1 (6 bases). The germline gives CDR1 MNHEY, CDR2 SVGAGI. This CDR3 spans 12 amino acids. The V gene lost 5 bases and the J gene lost 4 bases, with 6 bases spanning the gap.

Only one count was recorded for this clone. J is TRBJ1-4 and V is TRBV5-1; 7 bases agree with TRBD1. Trimming removed 4 bases from V and 6 bases from J; junction bases left unmatched: 6. This CDR3 contains 14 residues. Germline V lookup: CDR1 SGHRS, CDR2 YFSETQ. The CDR3 sequence: CASSRDRTHEKLFF. CDR3 bases: TGCGCCAGCAGCCGGGACAGAACCCATGAAAAACTGTTTTTT.

The chain joins TRBV4-2 to TRBJ1-2, with D possibly matching TRBD1 (5 bases). With 1 base removed from V and 3 bases from J, the gap between germline ends came to 9 bases. CDR1 is LGHNA and CDR2 is YNFKEQ in the germline V gene. The CDR3 totals 14 residues. DNA for the CDR3: TGTGCCAGCAGCCAAGTTGGAGGGGACTATGGCTACACCTTC. As protein: CASSQVGGDYGYTF.

The genes are TRBV7-9 and TRBJ2-7; possibly TRBD2 for D (7 bases). Germline-derived CDR1 and CDR2 are SEHNR and FQNEAQ (reference sequence). Trimming stripped 1 base from V and 2 bases from J, with 12 bases between. The CDR3 is 15 residues long. The CDR3 region has the DNA TGTGCCAGCAGCTTAGGCGGGGGCTCCGCCTACGAGCAGTACTTC. Protein: CASSLGGGSAYEQYF.

V is TRBV30 and J is TRBJ1-6, with D maybe TRBD1 (5 bases). The ends were cut back, 0 bases at V and 7 bases at J, with 13 bases in the middle. The CDR3 extends over 15 amino acids. Germline V gene sequence: CDR1 GTSNPN, CDR2 SVGIG (reference sequence). CDR3 DNA: TGTGCCTGGAGTGTACGGGATAGGGACAATTCACCCCTCCACTTT. The encoded protein is CAWSVRDRDNSPLHF.

The CDR3 reads CASRDRASTNEKLFF. The CDR3 nucleotides are TGTGCCAGTAGGGACAGGGCATCAACTAATGAAAAACTGTTTTTT. This chain uses TRBV19 with TRBJ1-4, with 8 bases lining up with TRBD1. The CDR3 has 15 residues. The V and J ends lost 6 bases and 0 bases, in that order; junction bases with no gene match: 3. Germline V gene data show CDR1 as LNHDA and CDR2 as SQIVND (reference sequence).

This rearrangement joins TRBV19 to TRBJ1-1; 9 nucleotides match TRBD1. Germline CDR1 reads LNHDA; CDR2 reads SQIVND (reference sequence). The CDR3 has 15 amino acids. Trimming at V came to 4 bases and at J to 5 bases, leaving 8 bases not matched to a gene. CDR3 in DNA: TGTGCCAGTAGTAACTTCTGGACAGGGGATACTGAAGCTTTCTTT. It codes for CASSNFWTGDTEAFF.

The chain couples TRBV13 to TRBJ2-7; 9 nucleotides align to TRBD1. Trimming at V came to 3 bases and at J to 5 bases, leaving 5 bases not matched to a gene. The CDR3 loop spans 14 amino acids. Per the germline V gene, CDR1 is PRHDT and CDR2 is FYEKMQ (reference sequence). CDR3: CASSFGTGQNEQYF. The CDR3 region has the DNA TGTGCCAGCAGCTTCGGGACAGGGCAGAACGAGCAGTACTTC.

V is TRBV12-3 or TRBV12-4 and J is TRBJ1-2; a weak D match, TRBD1 (5 bases). V was shortened by 3 bases and J by 7 bases, with 12 bases between the two germline ends. The CDR3 contains 13 residues. CDR3 sequence (DNA): TGTGCCAGCAGTTTCTCCACAGGCGGTGGCTACACCTTC. Its translation: CASSFSTGGGYTF.

V usage is TRBV12-3 or TRBV12-4 and J usage is TRBJ1-6; D is perhaps TRBD1 (6 bases). The CDR3 is made up of 13 amino acids. Trimming left V 7 bases short and J 14 bases short, with 18 bases between. CDR3 bases: TGTGCCAGCAATAACAGGGCTGGACGGGCCCTCCACTTT. Amino acids: CASNNRAGRALHF.

The chain uses TRBV3-1 (or the pseudogene TRBV3-2) and TRBJ1-2; D remains unclear. Germline CDR1 LGHDT, CDR2 YNNKEL (reference sequence). The CDR3 contains 15 residues. V lost 4 bases to trimming and J lost 1 base, with 13 bases between them. CDR3: CASSPTGTDNYGYTF. Written as DNA, the CDR3 is TGTGCCAGCAGCCCAACCGGCACAGATAACTATGGCTACACCTTC.

The rearrangement links TRBV10-3 to TRBJ1-2; 9 positions agree with TRBD1. Germline V CDR1 and CDR2: ENHRY, SYGVKD. The CDR3 is made up of 14 amino acids. Trimming took 4 bases from V and 5 from J; bases not matched to a gene: 5. CDR3 nucleotide sequence: TGTGCCATCAGTGGACAGGGGGAGGTTTATGGCTACACCTTC. Protein product: CAISGQGEVYGYTF.

The rearrangement joins TRBV6-4 to TRBJ1-2, with 10 bases aligning to TRBD1. Germline V gene data show CDR1 as MRHNA and CDR2 as SNTAGT. V shed 6 bases, J shed 0 bases, and the junction held 10 bases outside the gene matches. CDR3 length: 17 residues. The CDR3 nucleotides are TGTGCCAGCAGGGTAGGACAGGGGGGGAAAGCTAACTATGGCTACACCTTC. Protein sequence: CASRVGQGGKANYGYTF.

This clone was detected once. The chain couples TRBV3-1 (or the pseudogene TRBV3-2) to TRBJ1-1; D remains unclear. Germline CDR1 and CDR2: LGHDT and YNNKEL (reference sequence). Deletions cut 0 bases from V and 1 base from J, with 9 bases between. This CDR3 has 15 residues. The CDR3 DNA is TGTGCCAGCAGCCAAGAGGCCCTCAAGAACACTGAAGCTTTCTTT. It codes for CASSQEALKNTEAFF.

The chain links TRBV6-2 or TRBV6-3 to TRBJ1-5; perhaps TRBD1 as D (5 bases). The length of the CDR3 is 14 residues. Between the trimmed V and J ends, which lost 4 bases and 4 bases, there was a span of 11 bases. Germline assignment: CDR1 MNHEY and CDR2 SVGEGT. The CDR3 is CASSWTDRNQPQHF. The DNA of the CDR3 is TGTGCCAGCAGTTGGACTGACAGAAATCAGCCCCAGCATTTT.

The chain carries TRBV2 and TRBJ1-1; weak D call: TRBD1 (6 bases). The CDR3 extends over 14 amino acids. Germline V gene sequence: CDR1 SNHLY, CDR2 FYNNEI. V lost 6 bases to trimming and J lost 0 bases, with 11 bases between them. The CDR3 DNA sequence: TGTGCCAGCAGCACCGGGACAATGAACACTGAAGCTTTCTTT. It specifies CASSTGTMNTEAFF. The full variable domain, rest sourced from reference TRBV2 and TRBJ1-1, is EPEVTQTPSHQVTQMGQEVILRCVPISNHLYFYWYRQILGQKVEFLVSFYNNEISEKSEIFDDQFSVERPDGSNFTLKIRSTKLEDSAMYFCASSTGTMNTEAFFGQGTRLTVV.

A few counts support this clone. Here the CDR3 reads CASSQDRTSPSPLHF. CDR3 DNA: TGCGCCAGCAGCCAAGACAGGACCAGTCCGTCACCCCTCCACTTT. The genes are TRBV4-1 and TRBJ1-6, with D unresolved. Trimming cost V 0 bases and J 10 bases, with 13 bases left between them. This CDR3 comprises 15 residues. The V gene's germline CDR1 is MGHRA and CDR2 YSYEKL.

The gene calls are TRBV3-1 (or the pseudogene TRBV3-2) and TRBJ2-7, with 11 bases fitting TRBD2. Trimming removed 4 bases from V and 7 bases from J; junction bases left unmatched: 12. CDR3 length: 16 residues. Germline CDR1 reads LGHDT; CDR2 reads YNNKEL (reference sequence). The CDR3 region is CASSRTGSGGALEQYF. As DNA, the CDR3 is TGTGCCAGCAGCCGGACGGGTAGCGGGGGGGCCCTGGAGCAGTACTTC.

This chain joins TRBV2 and TRBJ1-1; 7 bases fit TRBD1. J gave up 11 bases and V 6 bases, and 9 bases lay outside the gene matches. The CDR3 consists of 12 residues. Germline V gene sequence: CDR1 SNHLY, CDR2 FYNNEI. The CDR3 DNA follows: TGTGCCAGCAGGGAAAGACAGGGTGGCGCTTTCTTT. It encodes CASRERQGGAFF.

V usage is TRBV3-1 (or the pseudogene TRBV3-2) and J usage is TRBJ1-6; possible D gene TRBD1, 5 bases. This CDR3 spans 12 amino acids. Germline loops: CDR1 LGHDT, CDR2 YNNKEL (reference sequence). Trimming took off 1 base at V and 14 bases at J, with 9 bases between the two ends. The CDR3 DNA is TGTGCCAGCAGCCAAGTAGGGGCCTCCCTCCACTTT. Its protein is CASSQVGASLHF.

In regard to this clone: Other DNA sequences of this sample code for an identical CDR3. This chain connects TRBV5-1 to TRBJ2-3, with unresolved D. V was clipped by 0 bases and J by 2 bases, with 7 bases between them. The CDR3 extends over 14 amino acids. Germline CDR1 reads SGHRS; CDR2 reads YFSETQ. CDR3 sequence: CASSLEANTDTQYF. As DNA, the CDR3 is TGCGCCAGCAGCTTGGAAGCTAACACAGATACGCAGTATTTT.

The V and J genes are TRBV4-3 and TRBJ1-2; D remains ambiguous. The CDR3 is made up of 15 amino acids. Per germline, CDR1 LGHNA and CDR2 YSLEER. Trimming took off 0 bases at V and 8 bases at J, with 16 bases between the two ends. The CDR3 region has the DNA TGCGCCAGCAGCCAAGAACAGCCTGGTCCCCGGGGCTACACCTTC. As protein: CASSQEQPGPRGYTF.

Comments on this clone: This same CDR3 is encoded by further DNA sequences in the sample. This chain joins TRBV18 and TRBJ2-3; TRBD1 might be the D (5 bases). Trimming took off 0 bases at V and 6 bases at J, with 13 bases between the two ends. This CDR3 is built from 15 residues. Germline CDR1 is KGHSH and CDR2 is LQKENI. The CDR3 bases are TGTGCCAGCTCACCACCGGGCCTCTCAGGGGATACGCAGTATTTT. Its translation is CASSPPGLSGDTQYF.

The V and J genes are TRBV3-1 (or the pseudogene TRBV3-2) and TRBJ2-3; the match to TRBD1 covers 7 bases. The CDR3 is 19 residues long. CDR1 and CDR2 from the germline V gene are LGHDT and YNNKEL (reference sequence). The trim removed 7 bases at V and 0 bases at J, leaving 19 bases unmatched. CDR3 residues: CASTHTRQGVIASTDTQYF. The CDR3 coding sequence is TGTGCCAGCACCCATACCCGACAGGGTGTAATTGCAAGCACAGATACGCAGTATTTT.